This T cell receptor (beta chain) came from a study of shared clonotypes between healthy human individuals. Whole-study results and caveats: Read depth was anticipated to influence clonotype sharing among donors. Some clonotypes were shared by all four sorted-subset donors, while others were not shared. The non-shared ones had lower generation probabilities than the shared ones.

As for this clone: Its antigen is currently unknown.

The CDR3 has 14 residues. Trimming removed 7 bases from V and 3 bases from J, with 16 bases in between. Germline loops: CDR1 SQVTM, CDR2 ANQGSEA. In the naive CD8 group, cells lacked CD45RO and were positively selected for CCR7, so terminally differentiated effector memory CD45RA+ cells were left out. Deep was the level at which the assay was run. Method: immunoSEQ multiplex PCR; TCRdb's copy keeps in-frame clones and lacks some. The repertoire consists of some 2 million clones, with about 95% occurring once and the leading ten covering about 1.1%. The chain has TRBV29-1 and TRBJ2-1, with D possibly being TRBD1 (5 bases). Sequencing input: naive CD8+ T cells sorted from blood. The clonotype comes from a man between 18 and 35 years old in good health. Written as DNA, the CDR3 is TGCAGCGCCCTCCTAACAGGTGGCTACAATGAGCAGTTCTTC. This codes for CSALLTGGYNEQFF.